This T cell receptor beta chain appears in the sequencing data of a study of T cell repertoires in cytomegalovirus infection. Points from the study as a whole: In two of eight donors, the top clonotype was HLA-C-restricted CMV-specific.

Using its own MiXCR run on the reads, TCRdb lists one record per CDR3 protein. The sample contains around 170,000 distinct CDR3 sequences, under 15% of which appear only once. Details on this clonotype: The target antigen is unknown.

J gave up 12 bases and V 5 bases, and 1 base lay outside the gene matches. The length of the CDR3 is 9 residues. In germline, CDR1 is DFQATT, CDR2 SNEGSKA (reference sequence). The chain uses TRBV20-1 and TRBJ2-1; 7 positions match TRBD1. This clonotype was obtained from a human donor in good health (CMV status not recorded). Some clones in this sample may be carry-over from other donors' samples. Specimen: PBMCs. CDR3 loop: CSAGQVQFF. The CDR3 bases are TGCAGTGCTGGACAGGTGCAGTTCTTC.